This T cell receptor (beta chain) was sequenced in a study of Tregs in tolerant kidney transplant recipients. Worth noting for this clone: What it binds is not known.

Unstimulated regulatory T cells (CD4+CD25+CD127-), CD4+CD25- non-regulatory cells, CD4 and CD8 cells were FACS-sorted from thawed PBMCs. The repertoire was sequenced with immunoSEQ multiplex PCR; TCRdb's copy has only in-frame clones and lacks some. The sample lists about 18,000 clones; 82% were seen once. The germline V and J ends were trimmed by 1 base and 4 bases, with 11 bases remaining between them. The germline V gene encodes CDR1 SGHAT and CDR2 FQNNGV. CDR3 length equals 14 residues. Notes on the study in general: No direct test of biological reproducibility was done here. Few patients were studied, so findings need validation in larger groups. The most relevant donor-specific Treg TCRbeta repertoire apparently came from expansion with activated donor B cells.

The receptor was derived from a human donor in good health. This chain links TRBV11-2 with TRBJ2-7, with unresolved D. Input material: Tregs from blood. Here the CDR3 DNA reads TGTGCCAGCAGCTTAGGAGAGGTTCGGTACGAGCAGTACTTC. It translates to CASSLGEVRYEQYF.